Sequencing of this T cell receptor beta chain was carried out in a study of T cell changes during pregnancy in multiple sclerosis (dated by TCRdb to the late 2010s). For the study in its entirety: Changes in the T cell repertoire over the course of pregnancy were examined in this study in women with multiple sclerosis.

The CDR3 runs 15 amino acids, cysteine and phenylalanine included. The kept DNA is CDR3 alone, 45 bases in frame from the first base. CDR1 SEHNR and CDR2 FQNEAQ are derived from the germline V gene (reference sequence). Germline trimming amounts to 6 bases on V and 3 bases on J, with 9 as the count of junction bases outside the gene matches. The library came from the immunoSEQ multiplex PCR assay. In TCRdb, the immuneACCESS table is reduced to in-frame sequences with V and J assigned. These tables do not hold every clone; where another copy was compared, an unresolved V gene accounts for under half, and the others remain unexplained. The sample table contains around 56,000 clones; only one count was recorded for roughly nine tenths of them. The ten largest clones add up to 0.38% of the sample. Points on this clone: Its antigen is still unknown. The sample holds no much larger clone one base away, and base qualities are not on file.

This chain is built from TRBV7-9 and TRBJ2-7; TRBD1 matches 9 bases in the middle. This TCR derives from a female donor with multiple sclerosis, enrolled in a pregnancy study. Sample: CD4+ T cells from peripheral blood mononuclear cells, taken in the third trimester of pregnancy. At the DNA level, the sequence is TGTGCCAGCAGTTGGCCGGGACAGGGATACTACGAGCAGTACTTC. It is translated as CASSWPGQGYYEQYF.